Below are 6 T cell receptor beta chains sequenced from a single sample in a study of blood T cell repertoires in COVID-19. Using immunoSEQ multiplex PCR, the repertoire was profiled, and TCRdb retains in-frame clones only, with some absent. Of 200,000 to 250,000 clones in the sample, around nine tenths were seen once. Sequencing was performed on peripheral blood. Receptors were obtained from a man aged 18 to 35 with active or convalescent COVID-19.

This clone was seen a few times. The rearrangement links TRBV7-8 to TRBJ1-1; D call uncertain. The length of the CDR3 is 16 residues. Trimming left V 4 bases short and J 3 bases short, with 18 bases between. In germline, CDR1 is SGHVS, CDR2 FQNEAQ. Here the CDR3 DNA reads TGTGCCAGCAGCTCACTCCCTCGGGTATACGACACTGAAGCTTTCTTT. As protein: CASSSLPRVYDTEAFF.

The chain uses TRBV5-4 and TRBJ2-1, with TRBD2 identical over 8 bases. Per the germline V gene, CDR1 is SGHNT and CDR2 is YYREEE (reference sequence). V lost 0 bases and J lost 7; bases outside the gene matches: 3. The CDR3 consists of 14 residues. The DNA of the CDR3 is TGTGCCAGCAGCTTGGGCGCGGGAGGAAATGAGCAGTTCTTC. This codes for CASSLGAGGNEQFF. Based on the CDR3 plus reference TRBV5-4 and TRBJ2-1, the full variable domain is ETGVTQSPTHLIKTRGQQVTLRCSSQSGHNTVSWYQQALGQGPQFIFQYYREEENGRGNFPPRFSGLQFPNYSSELNVNALELDDSALYLCASSLGAGGNEQFFGPGTRLTVL.

The V and J genes are TRBV19 and TRBJ1-2, with D maybe TRBD1 (5 bases). V was cut by 9 bases and J by 2 bases, with 16 bases left in between. Germline CDR1 LNHDA, CDR2 SQIVND (reference sequence). The CDR3 extends over 14 amino acids. CDR3 sequence (DNA): TGTGCCAGCCGGGGGGGACTGTTGAACTATGGCTACACCTTC. This codes for CASRGGLLNYGYTF.

The chain recombines TRBV4-2 with TRBJ2-7, with D tentatively TRBD2 (6 bases). Germline V lookup: CDR1 LGHNA, CDR2 YNFKEQ. The CDR3 contains 16 residues. Trimming took off 0 bases at V and 0 bases at J, with 12 bases between the two ends. CDR3 nucleotide sequence: TGTGCCAGCAGCCAAGACGGAGGGACCCTCTCCTACGAGCAGTACTTC. Translation: CASSQDGGTLSYEQYF.

This chain connects TRBV18 to TRBJ1-1; 7 nucleotides match TRBD1. Trimming took 6 bases from V and 3 from J; bases not matched to a gene: 7. The CDR3 covers 14 residues. Germline V lookup: CDR1 KGHSH, CDR2 LQKENI. CDR3 DNA: TGTGCCAGCTCTCTACAAACAGGGGACACTGAAGCTTTCTTT. This sequence encodes CASSLQTGDTEAFF.

This chain links TRBV14 with TRBJ1-6, with D uncertain. In germline, CDR1 is SGHDN, CDR2 FVKESK. The V gene lost 5 bases and the J gene lost 7 bases, with 12 bases spanning the gap. CDR3 length: 14 residues. In DNA form, the CDR3 reads TGTGCCAGCAGCTTTCAAGGGAGCAATTCACCCCTCCACTTT. It is translated as CASSFQGSNSPLHF.